Below are 29 T cell receptor beta chains sequenced from a single sample in a study of shared clonotypes between healthy human individuals. Only in-frame clones appear in the TCRdb table, and some are missing; sequencing was by immunoSEQ multiplex PCR. The sample has 850,000 to 1,200,000 clones, 70% to 80% seen once. What was sequenced was memory CD4+ T cells sorted from blood. Specified subset: CD45RA-negative fraction. The receptors were gathered from a man aged 18-30 years in good health.

The chain recombines TRBV28 with TRBJ2-7; D is unresolved. Trimming pared 5 bases from V and 1 base from J, leaving 6 bases between. CDR1 and CDR2 from the germline V gene are MDHEN and SYDVKM. The CDR3 consists of 12 residues. The CDR3 DNA reads as TGTGCCAGCAGTCCCACGTCCTACGAGCAGTACTTC. Amino acid sequence: CASSPTSYEQYF. Supplemented by reference TRBV28 and TRBJ2-7, the full variable domain reads DVKVTQSSRYLVKRTGEKVFLECVQDMDHENMFWYRQDPGLGLRLIYFSYDVKMKEKGDIPEGYSVSREKKERFSLILESASTNQTSMYLCASSPTSYEQYFGPGTRLTVT.

As for this clone: A much larger clone differs from this one at a single base, so this may be a read error. The same CDR3 also results from other DNA sequences found in this sample. This chain connects TRBV5-1 to TRBJ2-6; a possible D gene is TRBD2 (5 bases). In germline, CDR1 is SGHRS, CDR2 YFSETQ. CDR3 size: 15 residues. Trimming removed 2 bases at V and 2 bases at J, with 8 bases between. CDR3 bases: TGCGCCAGCAGCTTAGAGGGCCCTGGGGCCAACGTCCTGACTTTC. Translating it yields CASSLEGPGANVLTF.

The rearrangement joins TRBV18 to TRBJ1-5; D unclear. The CDR3 consists of 15 residues. Germline V gene data show CDR1 as KGHSH and CDR2 as LQKENI. Trimming took 5 bases from V and 7 from J, leaving 18 bases between them. CDR3 DNA sequence: TGTGCCAGCTCATCGACGGACGGAGTCCGGCAGCCCCAGCATTTT. Translation: CASSSTDGVRQPQHF.

The V and J genes are TRBV7-2 and TRBJ2-1, with D uncertain. Germline CDR1 is SGHTA and CDR2 is FQGNSA. The CDR3 length is 11 residues. V lost 2 bases and J 7 bases, leaving 3 bases between the germline ends. CDR3 bases: TGTGCCAGCAGCTTACATAATGAGCAGTTCTTC. Protein sequence: CASSLHNEQFF.

This clone was observed a single time. V is TRBV5-1 and J is TRBJ2-3; 7 nucleotides agree with TRBD2. Losses at the gene ends were 0 bases for V and 4 bases for J; bases not matched to a gene: 8. CDR1 is SGHRS, CDR2 YFSETQ, per germline. This CDR3 contains 16 residues. This CDR3 reads CASSLENTGGSDTQYF. Here the CDR3 DNA reads TGCGCCAGCAGCTTGGAAAATACGGGAGGCTCAGATACGCAGTATTTT.

J is TRBJ1-1 and V is TRBV5-1, with a tentative D call TRBD1 (5 bases). Germline values: CDR1 SGHRS, CDR2 YFSETQ. The germline V and J ends were trimmed by 3 bases and 4 bases, with 19 bases remaining between them. The CDR3 totals 16 residues. DNA of the CDR3: TGCGCCAGCAGCTGGACGCGGACAAGGGGTTCCACTGAAGCTTTCTTT. Amino acid sequence: CASSWTRTRGSTEAFF.

This clone appeared a few times. V and J are TRBV7-2 and TRBJ2-2; perhaps TRBD2 as D (7 bases). Between the trimmed V and J ends, which lost 3 bases and 5 bases, there was a span of 22 bases. CDR3 size: 18 residues. Per the germline V gene, CDR1 is SGHTA and CDR2 is FQGNSA. The CDR3 spells CASSLRFKFGGRTGELFF. The CDR3 bases are TGTGCCAGCAGCTTGCGTTTTAAGTTCGGGGGGCGAACCGGGGAGCTGTTTTTT.

A word on this clone: A much larger clone lies a single base off, so this may be a read error. The gene calls are TRBV29-1 and TRBJ2-2, with a tentative D call TRBD1 (6 bases). This CDR3 contains 14 residues. Germline V lookup: CDR1 SQVTM, CDR2 ANQGSEA. The CDR3, as DNA: TGCAGCGTGATCCAGGACAGCAACACCAGGGAGCTGTTTTTT. It yields the protein CSVIQDSNTRELFF.

The V call is TRBV28, the J call TRBJ1-5, with 8 positions matching TRBD1. The germline V gene encodes CDR1 MDHEN and CDR2 SYDVKM. There are 17 residues in the CDR3. The V gene end was trimmed by 2 bases and the J gene end by 1 base; junction bases not matched to a gene: 7. The CDR3 loop is CASSLEGRGRSNQPQHF. The CDR3 nucleotides are TGTGCCAGCAGTTTAGAGGGCAGGGGGCGAAGCAATCAGCCCCAGCATTTT.

As concerns this clone: Other DNA sequences in this specimen translate into the identical CDR3. Here the CDR3 DNA reads TGTGCCATCAGGGGCCAGCCGAACACTGAAGCTTTCTTT. Its protein product is CAIRGQPNTEAFF. The chain uses TRBV10-3 and TRBJ1-1, with D hard to call. Germline CDR1 ENHRY, CDR2 SYGVKD. V was shortened by 6 bases and J by 1 base, with 9 bases between the two germline ends. The CDR3 extends over 13 amino acids.

V and J are TRBV5-1 and TRBJ2-2; the match to TRBD1 covers 7 bases. Germline assignment: CDR1 SGHRS and CDR2 YFSETQ. This CDR3 is built from 14 residues. Trimming at V came to 5 bases and at J to 5 bases, leaving 6 bases not matched to a gene. This CDR3 reads CASSRGQETGELFF. Written as DNA, the CDR3 is TGCGCCAGCAGTCGCGGACAGGAAACCGGGGAGCTGTTTTTT.

The V and J genes are TRBV5-1 and TRBJ2-7, with 7 bases matching TRBD2. The CDR3 is 14 amino acids. J gave up 6 bases and V 0 bases, and 6 bases lay outside the gene matches. Per the germline V gene, CDR1 is SGHRS and CDR2 is YFSETQ. The CDR3 bases are TGCGCCAGCAGCTTGGCGGGAGGCGGAAGCGAGCAGTACTTC. Its protein product is CASSLAGGGSEQYF.

The chain has TRBV5-5 and TRBJ2-1; no definite D call. V lost 1 base to trimming and J lost 0 bases, with 11 bases between them. The germline CDR1 and CDR2 sequences are SGHKS and YYEKEE (reference sequence). This CDR3 spans 16 amino acids. CDR3 amino acids: CASSLNSQSSYNEQFF. CDR3 sequence (DNA): TGTGCCAGCAGCTTGAACAGCCAGAGCTCCTACAATGAGCAGTTCTTC.

The chain uses TRBV7-3 and TRBJ2-7, with D maybe TRBD2 (5 bases). CDR3 length equals 13 residues. Germline V gene data show CDR1 as SGHTA and CDR2 as FQGTGA. The V end was cut by 5 bases, the J end by 3 bases, with 11 bases between. CDR3 in amino acids: CASSINRDYEQYF. Here the CDR3 DNA reads TGTGCCAGCAGCATAAACCGGGACTACGAGCAGTACTTC. Combining the CDR3 with reference TRBV7-3 and TRBJ2-7 gives the whole variable domain GAGVSQTPSNKVTEKGKYVELRCDPISGHTALYWYRQSLGQGPEFLIYFQGTGAADDSGLPNDRFFAVRPEGSVSTLKIQRTERGDSAVYLCASSINRDYEQYFGPGTRLTVT.

This chain joins TRBV6-5 and TRBJ2-5, with D possibly being TRBD1 (6 bases). The CDR3 is 14 residues long. CDR1 and CDR2 (germline): MNHEY, SVGAGI. V dropped 6 bases and J dropped 1 base, with 12 bases sitting between them. CDR3 sequence (DNA): TGTGCCAGCAGGAGGAGACAGGCCCAAGAGACCCAGTACTTC. Amino acids: CASRRRQAQETQYF.

This clone has just a few counts. J is TRBJ1-2 and V is TRBV7-2; TRBD1 might be the D (5 bases). From germline, CDR1 is SGHTA and CDR2 FQGNSA. CDR3 length: 13 residues. With 1 base removed from V and 8 bases from J, the gap between germline ends came to 11 bases. The CDR3 region has the DNA TGTGCCAGCAGCTTAGGAGGGGCTGGGGGCTACACCTTC. Translating it yields CASSLGGAGGYTF.

The chain combines TRBV7-9 with TRBJ1-6, with D uncertain. The germline V gene encodes CDR1 SEHNR and CDR2 FQNEAQ (reference sequence). The CDR3 totals 16 residues. The ends were cut back, 4 bases at V and 0 bases at J, with 10 bases in the middle. In DNA form, the CDR3 reads TGTGCCAGCAGCTCGGACCTGAGCTCCTATAATTCACCCCTCCACTTT. As protein: CASSSDLSSYNSPLHF.

This rearrangement joins TRBV5-4 to TRBJ1-2; possible D gene TRBD1, 6 bases. The V gene's germline CDR1 is SGHNT and CDR2 YYREEE (reference sequence). This CDR3 is 12 amino acids long. The ends were cut back, 3 bases at V and 10 bases at J, with 13 bases in the middle. In DNA, the CDR3 is TGTGCCAGCAGCTCCGGACAGAGGTACTACACCTTC. This sequence encodes CASSSGQRYYTF.

The chain carries TRBV10-3 and TRBJ2-6; no definite D call. This CDR3 contains 15 residues. The germline V and J ends were trimmed by 5 bases and 2 bases, with 10 bases remaining between them. Germline V gives CDR1 ENHRY, CDR2 SYGVKD. CDR3 in amino acids: CAISLILAGANVLTF. The CDR3 DNA reads as TGTGCCATCAGTTTGATCTTGGCTGGGGCCAACGTCCTGACTTTC.

The chain couples TRBV19 to TRBJ1-6; weak D call: TRBD1 (5 bases). Germline CDR1 is LNHDA and CDR2 is SQIVND (reference sequence). The CDR3 is 13 amino acids. V was clipped by 3 bases and J by 12 bases, with 12 bases between them. This chain's CDR3 is CASSIQGSKPLHF. DNA of the CDR3: TGTGCCAGTAGTATTCAGGGAAGTAAACCCCTCCACTTT. The full variable domain, with the rest looked up from reference TRBV19 and TRBJ1-6, is DGGITQSPKYLFRKEGQNVTLSCEQNLNHDAMYWYRQDPGQGLRLIYYSQIVNDFQKGDIAEGYSVSREKKESFPLTVTSAQKNPTAFYLCASSIQGSKPLHFGNGTRLTVT.

This chain links TRBV28 with TRBJ1-2, with 7 nucleotides matching TRBD1. V trimming: 1 base; J trimming: 4 bases; junction bases outside the gene matches: 6. This CDR3 region has 15 residues. CDR1 MDHEN and CDR2 SYDVKM come from the germline V gene. The CDR3 sequence is CASSLSRDRSYGYTF. The CDR3 DNA reads as TGTGCCAGCAGTTTATCCCGGGACAGATCCTATGGCTACACCTTC.

The CDR3 nucleotides read TGTGCCAGCAGCTTGGGTGTAGCCAGGGGTTACAATGAGCAGTTCTTC. Its protein is CASSLGVARGYNEQFF. V is TRBV5-6 and J is TRBJ2-1; D perhaps matches TRBD1 (6 bases). Germline lookup yields CDR1 SGHDT and CDR2 YYEEEE. CDR3 size: 16 residues. The V and J ends lost 0 bases and 4 bases respectively, with 14 bases between them. The entire variable domain, with the rest obtained from reference TRBV5-6 and TRBJ2-1, is as follows: DAGVTQSPTHLIKTRGQQVTLRCSPKSGHDTVSWYQQALGQGPQFIFQYYEEEERQRGNFPDRFSGHQFPNYSSELNVNALLLGDSALYLCASSLGVARGYNEQFFGPGTRLTVL.

V usage is TRBV30 and J usage is TRBJ1-1; tentative D call: TRBD1 (6 bases). V lost 7 bases and J 3 bases, leaving 15 bases between the germline ends. Germline V CDR1 and CDR2: GTSNPN, SVGIG (reference sequence). The CDR3 covers 13 residues. The CDR3: CALKGDIYTEAFF. In nucleotides, the CDR3 is TGTGCCTTGAAAGGGGACATCTACACTGAAGCTTTCTTT.

The rearrangement uses TRBV19 and TRBJ2-3; D perhaps matches TRBD2 (5 bases). The length of the CDR3 is 14 residues. The germline V gene encodes CDR1 LNHDA and CDR2 SQIVND (reference sequence). V dropped 1 base and J dropped 4 bases, with 9 bases sitting between them. The CDR3 region has the DNA TGTGCCAGTAGTATAGGCCGGGATGCAGATACGCAGTATTTT. The encoded protein is CASSIGRDADTQYF.

The V and J genes are TRBV7-9 and TRBJ1-5; 10 bases fit TRBD1. The CDR3 has 16 amino acids. V trimming: 5 bases; J trimming: 3 bases; junction bases outside the gene matches: 7. CDR1 is SEHNR and CDR2 is FQNEAQ in the germline V gene (reference sequence). The CDR3 DNA follows: TGTGCCAGCAGCGCTCGGGACAGGGGCTTCAATCAGCCCCAGCATTTT. Translating gives CASSARDRGFNQPQHF. Filled out from reference TRBV7-9 and TRBJ1-5, the complete variable domain reads DTGVSQNPRHKITKRGQNVTFRCDPISEHNRLYWYRQTLGQGPEFLTYFQNEAQLEKSRLLSDRFSAERPKGSFSTLEIQRTEQGDSAMYLCASSARDRGFNQPQHFGDGTRLSIL.

V is TRBV5-1 and J is TRBJ2-1, with D perhaps matching TRBD1 (6 bases). Germline V gene data show CDR1 as SGHRS and CDR2 as YFSETQ. There are 15 residues in the CDR3. V was shortened by 0 bases and J by 3 bases, with 10 bases between the two germline ends. The CDR3 DNA sequence: TGCGCCAGCAGCTTGGGGACAGCGATCTACAATGAGCAGTTCTTC. Translated: CASSLGTAIYNEQFF.

The rearrangement links TRBV6-1 to TRBJ2-4; D is perhaps TRBD1 (6 bases). CDR3 size: 16 residues. Germline lookup yields CDR1 MNHNS and CDR2 SASEGT. V lost 4 bases to trimming and J lost 0 bases, with 13 bases between them. CDR3 in DNA: TGTGCCAGCAGTGGTACAGGGACGCTAGCCAAAAACATTCAGTACTTC. It is translated as CASSGTGTLAKNIQYF.

J is TRBJ2-7 and V is TRBV5-4, with D perhaps TRBD2 (6 bases). V gave up 2 bases and J gave up 2 bases, with 17 bases separating them. The CDR3 extends over 16 amino acids. Germline assignment: CDR1 SGHNT and CDR2 YYREEE (reference sequence). The CDR3 sequence: CASSFGGVVGAYEQYF. In nucleotides, the CDR3 is TGTGCCAGCAGCTTCGGGGGAGTTGTGGGTGCCTACGAGCAGTACTTC.

This clone was counted only a few times. Other DNA sequences in the same sample also yield this CDR3. V is TRBV28 and J is TRBJ1-1; D unresolved. Germline lookup yields CDR1 MDHEN and CDR2 SYDVKM. CDR3 size: 14 residues. Trimming left V 5 bases short and J 5 bases short, with 15 bases between. The CDR3 loop reads CASSPGGVGTEAFF. DNA for the CDR3: TGTGCCAGCAGTCCCGGTGGGGTAGGGACTGAAGCTTTCTTT.